Listed here are 26 T cell receptor beta chains from one sample, sequenced in a study of lymphopenia after photon versus proton radiotherapy. Repertoires were generated with immunoSEQ multiplex PCR, while TCRdb's copy carries only in-frame clones and drops some. The sample contains around 42,000 clones, 65% to 90% of which appear only once. Sequenced here: peripheral blood, sampled from a patient treated with photon-based radiotherapy. These TCRs come from a man in his forties with gastric cancer.

This clone is labeled medium-sized. The chain's CDR3 is CASSPQGPYEQYF. The CDR3 DNA follows: TGTGCCAGCAGCCCACAGGGCCCCTACGAGCAGTACTTC. The chain has TRBV21-1 and TRBJ2-7; the tabulated D call, TRBD1, remains unverified against the DNA. TRBV21-1 is labeled a pseudogene. CDR3 length: 13 residues.

The chain uses TRBV14 and TRBJ2-7, with D unclear. Germline V CDR1 and CDR2: SGHDN, FVKESK. The CDR3 has 12 amino acids. With 6 bases removed from V and 9 bases from J, the gap between germline ends came to 15 bases. The CDR3 loop reads CASSLGVSVQYF. DNA of the CDR3: TGTGCCAGCAGTCTTGGAGTTTCGGTGCAGTACTTC.

J is TRBJ1-4 and V is TRBV18; no clear D gene. Germline-derived CDR1 and CDR2 are KGHSH and LQKENI. CDR3 length: 14 residues. V gave up 3 bases and J gave up 5 bases, with 10 bases separating them. The CDR3 sequence is CASSPEGSNEKLFF. As DNA, the CDR3 is TGTGCCAGCTCACCGGAAGGGAGCAATGAAAAACTGTTTTTT.

The chain links TRBV28 to TRBJ2-2, with D perhaps matching TRBD1 or TRBD2 (5 bases each). Germline values: CDR1 MDHEN, CDR2 SYDVKM. CDR3 length: 19 residues. V lost 8 bases to trimming and J lost 0 bases, with 25 bases between them. CDR3 sequence: CASGTSGSVSFANTGELFF. CDR3 coding DNA: TGTGCCAGCGGCACCTCAGGGAGCGTAAGCTTCGCGAACACCGGGGAGCTGTTTTTT.

The rearrangement links TRBV5-1 to TRBJ2-1; D remains ambiguous. This CDR3 contains 16 residues. Germline V lookup: CDR1 SGHRS, CDR2 YFSETQ. Trimming took off 0 bases at V and 0 bases at J, with 10 bases between the two ends. The CDR3: CASSLDSSGSYNEQFF. In DNA, the CDR3 is TGCGCCAGCAGCTTGGATTCCAGTGGCTCCTACAATGAGCAGTTCTTC. The whole variable domain, remainder taken from reference TRBV5-1 and TRBJ2-1, is KAGVTQTPRYLIKTRGQQVTLSCSPISGHRSVSWYQQTPGQGLQFLFEYFSETQRNKGNFPGRFSGRQFSNSRSEMNVSTLELGDSALYLCASSLDSSGSYNEQFFGPGTRLTVL.

This chain links TRBV4-3 with TRBJ2-1; D unclear. Germline V gene data show CDR1 as LGHNA and CDR2 as YSLEER. V dropped 0 bases and J dropped 4 bases, with 13 bases sitting between them. This CDR3 is 16 amino acids long. The CDR3 loop is CASSQEVGDLYNEQFF. As DNA, the CDR3 is TGCGCCAGCAGCCAAGAGGTTGGCGACTTATACAATGAGCAGTTCTTC.

This clone occurred once. This rearrangement joins TRBV9 to TRBJ2-5; 9 positions match TRBD2. Germline values: CDR1 SGDLS, CDR2 YYNGEE. V shed 5 bases, J shed 5 bases, and the junction held 7 bases outside the gene matches. CDR3 length: 14 residues. Here the CDR3 reads CASSESGGRETQYF. The CDR3 region has the DNA TGTGCCAGCAGTGAAAGCGGGGGGCGGGAGACCCAGTACTTC. Combining the CDR3 with reference TRBV9 and TRBJ2-5 gives the whole variable domain DSGVTQTPKHLITATGQRVTLRCSPRSGDLSVYWYQQSLDQGLQFLIQYYNGEERAKGNILERFSAQQFPDLHSELNLSSLELGDSALYFCASSESGGRETQYFGPGTRLLVL.

This clone was observed a few times. An end of the junction does not agree with germline; a read error may underlie this. The chain has TRBV19 and TRBJ2-3, with a possible D match to TRBD1 (6 bases). Germline CDR1 LNHDA, CDR2 SQIVND (reference sequence). There are 15 residues in the CDR3. The CDR3 coding sequence is TGTGCCAGTAGCATAGATCTGGGACACGCGTCTACGCAGTATTTT. Amino acids: CASSIDLGHASTQYF.

The genes are TRBV5-1 and TRBJ1-2; TRBD1 is a possible D gene (6 bases). Germline lookup yields CDR1 SGHRS and CDR2 YFSETQ. This CDR3 spans 14 amino acids. Trimming cost V 4 bases and J 6 bases, with 16 bases left between them. The CDR3 loop is CASSLGQIMDGYTF. The DNA for the CDR3 is TGCGCCAGCAGCCTCGGACAGATAATGGATGGCTACACCTTC.

CDR3 sequence: CASSPQGWGSYEQYF. The CDR3 DNA reads TGTGCCAGCAGCCCACAGGGATGGGGATCCTACGAGCAGTACTTC. This chain connects TRBV6-1 to TRBJ2-7; the D gene is possibly TRBD1 (6 bases). In germline, CDR1 is MNHNS, CDR2 SASEGT. The CDR3 has 15 amino acids. V lost 6 bases, J lost 1 base, and 16 bases lay in between.

V and J are TRBV12-5 and TRBJ2-7; TRBD1 is a possible D gene (5 bases). Germline V gene sequence: CDR1 LGHNT, CDR2 FRNRAP. V lost 3 bases to trimming and J lost 5 bases, with 11 bases between them. CDR3 length: 13 residues. CDR3 DNA: TGTGCTAGTGGTTTCCCCAGGGCGGACGAGCAGTACTTC. As protein: CASGFPRADEQYF.

This chain connects TRBV9 to TRBJ2-3; D is unclear. The CDR3 loop spans 15 amino acids. Trimming stripped 0 bases from V and 3 bases from J, with 11 bases between. Germline V CDR1 and CDR2: SGDLS, YYNGEE. The DNA of the CDR3 is TGTGCCAGCAGCGTAGACTATTCGGTGACAGATACGCAGTATTTT. It translates to CASSVDYSVTDTQYF.

The genes are TRBV7-6 and TRBJ2-7; D unresolved. This CDR3 contains 16 residues. Deletions cut 3 bases from V and 0 bases from J, with 15 bases between. Looked up from germline, CDR1 is SGHVS and CDR2 is FNYEAQ. The CDR3, as DNA: TGTGCCAGCAGCTTGGTGGCACAGAACTTCTCCTACGAGCAGTACTTC. It translates to CASSLVAQNFSYEQYF.

The rearrangement links TRBV9 to TRBJ1-2, with D unclear. The germline V gene encodes CDR1 SGDLS and CDR2 YYNGEE. The CDR3 totals 15 residues. Trimming pared 0 bases from V and 5 bases from J, leaving 14 bases between. The CDR3 protein is CASSVAPDPGYGYTF. The CDR3 coding sequence is TGTGCCAGCAGCGTAGCCCCCGACCCAGGTTATGGCTACACCTTC.

This chain links TRBV7-2 with TRBJ1-2; D unclear. There are 12 residues in the CDR3. Trimming removed 1 base from V and 7 bases from J, with 7 bases in between. Germline V gene data show CDR1 as SGHTA and CDR2 as FQGNSA. CDR3 coding DNA: TGTGCCAGCAGCTTAGAAGGGTTTGGCTACACCTTC. The encoded protein is CASSLEGFGYTF. Together with reference TRBV7-2 and TRBJ1-2, the CDR3 gives the full variable domain: GAGVSQSPSNKVTEKGKDVELRCDPISGHTALYWYRQSLGQGLEFLIYFQGNSAPDKSGLPSDRFSAERTGGSVSTLTIQRTQQEDSAVYLCASSLEGFGYTFGSGTRLTVV.

This clone was seen once. The chain recombines TRBV14 with TRBJ2-4, with a tentative D call TRBD2 (7 bases). This CDR3 comprises 14 residues. Trimming took off 3 bases at V and 9 bases at J, with 15 bases between the two ends. The germline V gene encodes CDR1 SGHDN and CDR2 FVKESK. The CDR3: CASSQAQGGGIQYF. Written as DNA, the CDR3 is TGTGCCAGCAGCCAGGCACAGGGCGGGGGCATTCAGTACTTC.

Here the CDR3 reads CAWSGVNEQFF. In DNA form, the CDR3 reads TGTGCCTGGAGTGGAGTGAATGAGCAGTTCTTC. V usage is TRBV30 and J usage is TRBJ2-1; D unclear. V was clipped by 1 base and J by 7 bases, with 5 bases between them. The CDR3 totals 11 residues. CDR1 GTSNPN and CDR2 SVGIG come from the germline V gene (reference sequence).

The chain combines TRBV30 with TRBJ2-2, with 13 bases matching TRBD2. This CDR3 comprises 17 residues. Germline V gene lookup returns CDR1 GTSNPN and CDR2 SVGIG (reference sequence). J gave up 2 bases and V 4 bases, and 7 bases lay outside the gene matches. This chain's CDR3 is CAWTRTSGGPNTGELFF. The CDR3 DNA sequence: TGTGCCTGGACACGGACTAGCGGGGGCCCAAACACCGGGGAGCTGTTTTTT.

The rearrangement joins TRBV6-5 to TRBJ2-1; weak D call: TRBD2 (6 bases). V was cut by 6 bases and J by 10 bases, with 13 bases left in between. The CDR3 runs 12 residues. In germline, CDR1 is MNHEY, CDR2 SVGAGI. The CDR3 nucleotides are TGTGCCAGCAGCCGGACGGGGGACGAGCAGTTCTTC. Residues: CASSRTGDEQFF.

V is TRBV5-4 and J is TRBJ2-2; unclear D gene. Germline lookup yields CDR1 SGHNT and CDR2 YYREEE (reference sequence). This CDR3 comprises 14 residues. Trimming removed 2 bases at V and 1 base at J, with 6 bases between. In nucleotides, the CDR3 is TGTGCCAGCAGCTTAGCAGGGAACACCGGGGAGCTGTTTTTT. Amino acid sequence: CASSLAGNTGELFF.

The chain employs TRBV6-1 and TRBJ2-3, with 7 bases matching TRBD2. The germline gives CDR1 MNHNS, CDR2 SASEGT. Germline trimming cut 3 bases from V and 3 bases from J; bases unmatched to any gene: 6. CDR3 length: 15 amino acids. The CDR3 region has the DNA TGTGCCAGCAGTGACGGCGGGGGAGCGACAGATACGCAGTATTTT. Translating gives CASSDGGGATDTQYF.

The chain couples TRBV18 to TRBJ1-4; no definite D call. Trimming took 3 bases from V and 0 from J, leaving 11 bases between them. CDR1 KGHSH and CDR2 LQKENI come from the germline V gene. This CDR3 region has 16 residues. The CDR3 is CASSPSTLTTNEKLFF. The CDR3 DNA reads TGTGCCAGCTCACCCTCGACCCTGACAACTAATGAAAAACTGTTTTTT.

This clone showed up just a few times. This rearrangement joins TRBV19 to TRBJ2-6, with D tentatively TRBD2 (7 bases). The CDR3 is made up of 17 amino acids. Trimming stripped 3 bases from V and 4 bases from J, with 16 bases between. Germline V lookup: CDR1 LNHDA, CDR2 SQIVND (reference sequence). The CDR3 loop is CASSISARGQGANVLTF. The DNA for the CDR3 is TGTGCCAGTAGTATCTCCGCGCGGGGGCAAGGGGCCAACGTCCTGACTTTC.

This chain connects TRBV9 to TRBJ1-3; D unclear. V shed 0 bases and J shed 4 bases, with 11 bases lying between them. The CDR3 sequence is 15 residues long. The germline V gene encodes CDR1 SGDLS and CDR2 YYNGEE. CDR3 sequence: CASSVEGGMGNTIYF. As DNA, the CDR3 is TGTGCCAGCAGCGTAGAAGGAGGGATGGGAAACACCATATATTTT. Based on the CDR3 plus reference TRBV9 and TRBJ1-3, the full variable domain is DSGVTQTPKHLITATGQRVTLRCSPRSGDLSVYWYQQSLDQGLQFLIQYYNGEERAKGNILERFSAQQFPDLHSELNLSSLELGDSALYFCASSVEGGMGNTIYFGEGSWLTVV.

The V call is TRBV5-1, the J call TRBJ2-5; 9 nucleotides agree with TRBD1. The CDR3 runs to 14 residues. Trimming took 4 bases from V and 4 from J; bases not matched to a gene: 5. CDR1 SGHRS and CDR2 YFSETQ come from the germline V gene. The CDR3 region is CASSQGQGGETQYF. The CDR3 DNA is TGCGCCAGCAGCCAGGGACAGGGAGGAGAGACCCAGTACTTC.

V gene TRBV19 combines with J gene TRBJ1-2; 8 positions agree with TRBD1. After removal of 3 bases from V and 0 bases from J, the junction contained 0 bases not matched to a gene. Germline-derived CDR1 and CDR2 are LNHDA and SQIVND (reference sequence). CDR3 length: 14 residues. The CDR3 nucleotides are TGTGCCAGTAGTATGGACAGGGCTAACTATGGCTACACCTTC. This gives the protein CASSMDRANYGYTF.